A single sample gave rise to the 26 T cell receptor beta chains below, sequenced in a study of cytomegalovirus exposure and HLA in healthy donors. PCR employed 60 Vbeta and 13 Jbeta primers. Clones were read by immunoSEQ multiplex PCR, and TCRdb kept only the in-frame ones, dropping some. Here the sample spans around 61,000 clones, about four fifths being singletons. Sequenced material: PBMCs. These receptors all stem from a man aged 40-55 years in good health and CMV-seronegative.

The chain has TRBV5-1 and TRBJ2-5; TRBD1 aligns across 8 bases. CDR3 size: 14 residues. The germline V gene has CDR1 SGHRS and CDR2 YFSETQ. V lost 0 bases to trimming and J lost 2 bases; unmatched junction nucleotides: 0. CDR3 sequence (DNA): TGCGCCAGCAGCTTGGACAGGGGGCAAGAGACCCAGTACTTC. This sequence encodes CASSLDRGQETQYF.

The chain joins TRBV7-9 to TRBJ2-2; TRBD1 agrees at 9 bases. Germline loops: CDR1 SEHNR, CDR2 FQNEAQ (reference sequence). V shed 5 bases and J 6 bases; nucleotides not matched to a gene: 16. This CDR3 has 18 amino acids. The CDR3 DNA is TGTGCCAGCAGCCCACCGTCCCCTGGGACAGGGTTGGCCGGGGAGCTGTTTTTT. This gives the protein CASSPPSPGTGLAGELFF. Full variable domain (rest looked up from reference TRBV7-9 and TRBJ2-2): DTGVSQNPRHKITKRGQNVTFRCDPISEHNRLYWYRQTLGQGPEFLTYFQNEAQLEKSRLLSDRFSAERPKGSFSTLEIQRTEQGDSAMYLCASSPPSPGTGLAGELFFGEGSRLTVL.

This rearrangement joins TRBV18 to TRBJ1-1; 7 positions match TRBD1. This CDR3 region has 17 residues. V was clipped by 1 base and J by 4 bases; unmatched bases: 12. Germline CDR1 KGHSH, CDR2 LQKENI. The CDR3 sequence: CASSPRPGRGTSTEAFF. The CDR3 DNA is TGTGCCAGCTCACCACGTCCGGGCAGGGGGACTTCCACTGAAGCTTTCTTT.

This chain uses TRBV7-2 with TRBJ2-5; TRBD2 matches 14 bases. J lost 2 bases, V lost 5 bases, and 4 bases had no gene match. CDR3 length equals 16 residues. CDR1 and CDR2 (germline): SGHTA, FQGNSA. This CDR3 reads CASSARLAGGQETQYF. The CDR3 nucleotides read TGTGCCAGCAGCGCCCGACTAGCGGGGGGGCAAGAGACCCAGTACTTC.

This chain links TRBV10-3 with TRBJ1-1; TRBD1 matches 7 bases. The CDR3 sequence is 15 residues long. Germline values: CDR1 ENHRY, CDR2 SYGVKD. V trimming: 5 bases; J trimming: 0 bases; junction bases outside the gene matches: 6. CDR3 DNA sequence: TGTGCCATCAGTTCAACTGACAGGGTGAACACTGAAGCTTTCTTT. Translated, it gives CAISSTDRVNTEAFF.

CDR3 sequence: CASSFRQGTDTQYF. CDR3 nucleotide sequence: TGTGCCAGCAGCTTCCGGCAGGGGACAGATACGCAGTATTTT. J is TRBJ2-3 and V is TRBV11-2; a weak D match, TRBD1 (6 bases). The CDR3 runs to 14 residues. Germline CDR1 is SGHAT and CDR2 is FQNNGV. V lost 3 bases to trimming and J lost 3 bases, with 10 bases between them.

The chain recombines TRBV4-1 with TRBJ1-1; no clear D. V was clipped by 3 bases and J by 6 bases, with 11 bases between them. The CDR3 is 13 residues long. Per germline, CDR1 MGHRA and CDR2 YSYEKL. The CDR3 region has the DNA TGCGCCAGCAGCCAGGGTTTGCGGGCTGAAGCTTTCTTT. It yields the protein CASSQGLRAEAFF.

The V call is TRBV5-1, the J call TRBJ2-5; no definite D call. With 0 bases removed from V and 1 base from J, the gap between germline ends came to 4 bases. The CDR3 is 13 residues long. Per germline, CDR1 SGHRS and CDR2 YFSETQ. Written as DNA, the CDR3 is TGCGCCAGCAGCTTGGGGCCCCAAGAGACCCAGTACTTC. Translating gives CASSLGPQETQYF. The full variable domain, completed using reference TRBV5-1 and TRBJ2-5, is KAGVTQTPRYLIKTRGQQVTLSCSPISGHRSVSWYQQTPGQGLQFLFEYFSETQRNKGNFPGRFSGRQFSNSRSEMNVSTLELGDSALYLCASSLGPQETQYFGPGTRLLVL.

The chain is built from TRBV7-2 and TRBJ2-3, with a weak D call TRBD1 (6 bases). The CDR3 runs 16 residues. V was clipped by 7 bases and J by 2 bases, with 19 bases between them. CDR1 and CDR2 from the germline V gene are SGHTA and FQGNSA. The CDR3 spells CASTKNGGAPTDTQYF. Here the CDR3 DNA reads TGTGCCAGCACCAAAAATGGGGGCGCACCCACAGATACGCAGTATTTT.

This clone is a singleton in its sample. The V and J genes are TRBV4-3 and TRBJ1-2; D unresolved. The CDR3 has 15 residues. Germline CDR1 and CDR2: LGHNA and YSLEER. V lost 3 bases to trimming and J lost 5 bases, with 16 bases between them. CDR3 in DNA: TGCGCCAGCAGCCAGAGGGAAGAGGTTTGGTATGGCTACACCTTC. Translating gives CASSQREEVWYGYTF.

This chain links TRBV7-2 with TRBJ1-2; 10 positions match TRBD1. This CDR3 spans 13 amino acids. V was pared by 4 bases and J by 12 bases, with 8 bases of the junction left unmatched. Germline loops: CDR1 SGHTA, CDR2 FQGNSA. Here the CDR3 reads CASSSSGTGVDTF. The CDR3 coding sequence is TGTGCCAGCAGCTCATCGGGGACAGGGGTGGACACCTTC.

CDR3 DNA sequence: TGTGCCAGTACCCCTTGGACAGCGAACACTGAAGCTTTCTTT. It codes for CASTPWTANTEAFF. The gene calls are TRBV19 and TRBJ1-1; possible D gene TRBD1, 6 bases. CDR1 LNHDA and CDR2 SQIVND come from the germline V gene (reference sequence). The CDR3 length is 14 residues. V lost 7 bases and J lost 1, with 13 bases in between. The full variable domain, completed using reference TRBV19 and TRBJ1-1, is DGGITQSPKYLFRKEGQNVTLSCEQNLNHDAMYWYRQDPGQGLRLIYYSQIVNDFQKGDIAEGYSVSREKKESFPLTVTSAQKNPTAFYLCASTPWTANTEAFFGQGTRLTVV.

The chain combines TRBV6-6 with TRBJ2-1, with 9 bases aligning to TRBD2. The V gene's germline CDR1 is MNHNY and CDR2 SVGAGI (reference sequence). The length of the CDR3 is 14 residues. V was pared by 2 bases and J by 5 bases, with 1 base of the junction left unmatched. CDR3 sequence: CASSYPSGDNEQFF. DNA of the CDR3: TGTGCCAGCAGTTACCCTAGCGGGGACAATGAGCAGTTCTTC.

V is TRBV5-6 and J is TRBJ2-1; TRBD2 matches 16 bases. Germline V gives CDR1 SGHDT, CDR2 YYEEEE. This CDR3 region has 16 residues. The junction had 4 bases not matched to a gene; V was cut back by 3 bases and J by 7 bases. The CDR3 region is CASSWGLAGGRNEQFF. The CDR3 DNA follows: TGTGCCAGCAGCTGGGGACTAGCGGGGGGGCGGAATGAGCAGTTCTTC.

This sequence joins TRBV9 and TRBJ2-5; 16 bases are a match to TRBD2. Germline CDR1 SGDLS, CDR2 YYNGEE. Unmatched junction bases numbered 10, after V lost 4 bases and J lost 4 bases. The CDR3 spans 18 residues. This chain's CDR3 is CASSPGTSGGALRETQYF. CDR3 nucleotide sequence: TGTGCCAGCAGCCCTGGGACTAGCGGGGGGGCCTTGCGAGAGACCCAGTACTTC.

This clone is a singleton in its sample. CDR3 loop: CASSPVVPEAFF. CDR3 DNA: TGTGCCAGCAGCCCGGTTGTACCTGAAGCTTTCTTT. The chain combines TRBV9 with TRBJ1-1, with D hard to call. V lost 4 bases and J lost 6, with 10 bases in between. Germline CDR1 and CDR2: SGDLS and YYNGEE. CDR3 size: 12 residues. The entire variable domain, with the rest obtained from reference TRBV9 and TRBJ1-1, is as follows: DSGVTQTPKHLITATGQRVTLRCSPRSGDLSVYWYQQSLDQGLQFLIQYYNGEERAKGNILERFSAQQFPDLHSELNLSSLELGDSALYFCASSPVVPEAFFGQGTRLTVV.

This chain links TRBV4-1 with TRBJ2-5, with D possibly being TRBD1 (5 bases). The CDR3 runs to 15 residues. Trimming cost V 0 bases and J 2 bases, with 10 bases left between them. Germline V gives CDR1 MGHRA, CDR2 YSYEKL. As DNA, the CDR3 is TGCGCCAGCAGCCAAGATATGGGGCGGCAAGAGACCCAGTACTTC. This translates into CASSQDMGRQETQYF.

The chain has TRBV15 and TRBJ1-2; D possibly corresponds to TRBD1 (6 bases). Germline CDR1 LNHNV, CDR2 YYDKDF (reference sequence). The CDR3 consists of 17 residues. V lost 0 bases to trimming and J lost 3 bases, with 17 bases between them. In DNA, the CDR3 is TGTGCCACCAGCAGAGATCTGTTGGGGGCGGAGGACTATGGCTACACCTTC. It is translated as CATSRDLLGAEDYGYTF.

V usage is TRBV19 and J usage is TRBJ1-2; the D gene is possibly TRBD1 (6 bases). CDR1 LNHDA and CDR2 SQIVND come from the germline V gene (reference sequence). V was pared by 6 bases and J by 8 bases, with 13 bases between. This CDR3 contains 12 residues. DNA of the CDR3: TGTGCCAGTAGCGACCGGACAGAAGGCTACACCTTC. Translating gives CASSDRTEGYTF.

This sequence joins TRBV30 and TRBJ1-2; D not certain. Per the germline V gene, CDR1 is GTSNPN and CDR2 is SVGIG (reference sequence). Trimming pared 3 bases from V and 0 bases from J, leaving 11 bases between. This CDR3 is 14 amino acids long. In nucleotides, the CDR3 is TGTGCCTGGAGCCCCGTCGGGGCTAACTATGGCTACACCTTC. It encodes CAWSPVGANYGYTF.

The chain is built from TRBV2 and TRBJ1-5; 10 bases map to TRBD1. The germline V gene encodes CDR1 SNHLY and CDR2 FYNNEI. The CDR3 has 15 residues. Trimming cost V 7 bases and J 2 bases; bases outside gene matches: 5. The CDR3 sequence: CASTRDRGGNQPQHF. CDR3 in DNA: TGTGCCAGCACCAGGGACAGGGGCGGCAATCAGCCCCAGCATTTT.

The chain couples TRBV7-2 to TRBJ2-3, with 8 bases fitting TRBD2. Germline CDR1 is SGHTA and CDR2 is FQGNSA. The V and J ends lost 4 bases and 10 bases, in that order; junction bases with no gene match: 13. The CDR3 contains 15 residues. The CDR3 here is CASSSAGGLGVSQYF. CDR3 bases: TGTGCCAGCAGCTCCGCGGGGGGACTAGGGGTTTCGCAGTATTTT.

V and J are TRBV14 and TRBJ2-2; 10 bases agree with TRBD1. The junction had 2 bases not matched to a gene; V was cut back by 4 bases and J by 3 bases. CDR1 and CDR2 (germline): SGHDN, FVKESK. This CDR3 is built from 15 residues. The CDR3 loop reads CASSRDRGHTGELFF. The CDR3 region has the DNA TGTGCCAGCAGCCGGGACAGGGGTCACACCGGGGAGCTGTTTTTT.

Worth noting for this clone: Sequence at one end of the junction differs from germline and may be a read error. The chain uses TRBV30 and TRBJ1-2, with D unclear. The V gene's germline CDR1 is GTSNPN and CDR2 SVGIG (reference sequence). The CDR3 sequence is 13 residues long. The CDR3 spells CAWSLAANYGYAF. CDR3 coding DNA: TGTGCCTGGAGTTTAGCCGCTAACTATGGCTACGCCTTC.

The rearrangement uses TRBV28 and TRBJ1-5; no firm D call. Germline CDR1 reads MDHEN; CDR2 reads SYDVKM. CDR3 length: 17 amino acids. The V end lost 3 bases, the J end lost 3 bases, and 18 bases lay between the germline ends. The CDR3 DNA reads as TGTGCCAGCAGTTTGTTTCTTGGCGGTATGAACAATCAGCCCCAGCATTTT. It specifies CASSLFLGGMNNQPQHF.

The chain couples TRBV29-1 to TRBJ2-3, with 9 bases lining up with TRBD2. V was pared by 2 bases and J by 4 bases, with 7 bases of the junction left unmatched. CDR3 length: 15 amino acids. The germline gives CDR1 SQVTM, CDR2 ANQGSEA. This chain's CDR3 is CSVEQSGGLADTQYF. CDR3 sequence (DNA): TGCAGCGTTGAACAAAGCGGGGGGTTGGCAGATACGCAGTATTTT.